Here is one T cell receptor (beta chain) with its context. This entry is derived from a study of patients and donors after allogeneic stem cell transplantation. TCRdb itself ran the RT-PCR reads through MiXCR, one entry per CDR3 protein. The sample has a few hundred thousand distinct CDR3 sequences; about 38% are singletons. The CDR3 loop spans 16 amino acids. The J segment lost 4 bases and the V segment lost 6 bases, leaving 10 bases of the junction unmatched. Germline V gene sequence: CDR1 DFQATT, CDR2 SNEGSKA (reference sequence). The source is a human donor who was either an allogeneic HSCT recipient or a stem cell or donor lymphocyte infusion donor (not recorded which). It is not recorded whose cells these are; they may come from a transplant donor. The rearrangement links TRBV20-1 to TRBJ1-3; 12 positions match TRBD1. Sequencing was performed on blood, either unsorted or a sorted T cell fraction (not recorded which). CDR3 amino acids: CSALRDRGLGGNTIYF. DNA for the CDR3: TGCAGTGCCCTCCGGGACAGGGGGCTCGGAGGAAACACCATATATTTT.